One and the same sample provided the 8 T cell receptor beta chains below, sequenced in a study of T cell changes during pregnancy in multiple sclerosis (dated by TCRdb to about 2019). Libraries were built with the immunoSEQ multiplex PCR assay. The clones in this table, taken by TCRdb from immuneACCESS, are in-frame only. Not every clone is retained; where verified, under half of the shortfall comes from an unresolved V gene, and the cause of the rest is unknown. The sample table contains tens of thousands of clones; only one count was recorded for roughly 90% of them. Roughly 3.3% of the sample rests with the top ten. The sample in question was peripheral blood, obtained after pregnancy. The receptor source for this set is a female donor in good health, enrolled as a control in a pregnancy study.

The V call is TRBV7-2, the J call TRBJ1-3; D is uncertain. V lost 2 bases to trimming and J lost 0 bases, with 11 bases between them. Germline V lookup: CDR1 SGHTA, CDR2 FQGNSA. The CDR3 loop spans 16 amino acids. CDR3 loop: CASSLYPRFSGNTIYF. Written as DNA, the CDR3 is TGTGCCAGCAGCTTATATCCACGGTTCTCTGGAAACACCATATATTTT.

The rearrangement uses TRBV6-5 and TRBJ2-2; tentatively, D is TRBD2 (5 bases). V lost 0 bases and J lost 3, with 8 bases in between. CDR1 MNHEY and CDR2 SVGAGI come from the germline V gene. The CDR3 is 15 residues long. The CDR3 loop is CASSYSRVHTGELFF. CDR3 nucleotides: TGTGCCAGCAGTTACTCGAGGGTGCACACCGGGGAGCTGTTTTTT.

The rearrangement uses TRBV14 and TRBJ2-3, with D unresolved. The CDR3 covers 13 residues. V was pared by 4 bases and J by 4 bases, with 9 bases between. CDR1 SGHDN and CDR2 FVKESK come from the germline V gene. The CDR3 loop is CASSRNMADTQYF. The DNA of the CDR3 is TGTGCCAGCAGCCGAAACATGGCAGATACGCAGTATTTT. The full variable domain, its missing parts supplied by reference TRBV14 and TRBJ2-3, is EAGVTQFPSHSVIEKGQTVTLRCDPISGHDNLYWYRRVMGKEIKFLLHFVKESKQDESGMPNNRFLAERTGGTYSTLKVQPAELEDSGVYFCASSRNMADTQYFGPGTRLTVL.

The chain couples TRBV7-7 to TRBJ2-1, with no clear D. Trimming removed 0 bases at V and 4 bases at J, with 7 bases between. The CDR3 has 14 amino acids. The V gene's germline CDR1 is SSHAT and CDR2 FNYEAQ (reference sequence). CDR3 protein: CASSLAEEYNEQFF. The CDR3 DNA sequence: TGTGCCAGCAGCTTAGCAGAGGAGTACAATGAGCAGTTCTTC.

This chain joins TRBV7-2 and TRBJ1-3; D is ambiguous. This CDR3 is 15 amino acids long. The V end lost 5 bases, the J end lost 1 base, and 12 bases lay between the germline ends. CDR1 and CDR2 from the germline V gene are SGHTA and FQGNSA. Here the CDR3 reads CASSVSISSGNTIYF. The CDR3 DNA follows: TGTGCCAGCAGCGTTAGCATCAGTTCTGGAAACACCATATATTTT.

CDR3 nucleotides: TGTGCCAGCAGCTTGGTTAGCGGGAGAAACAATGAGCAGTTCTTC. Residues: CASSLVSGRNNEQFF. The chain couples TRBV5-4 to TRBJ2-1; TRBD2 matches at 9 bases. Germline CDR1 reads SGHNT; CDR2 reads YYREEE (reference sequence). V gave up 0 bases and J gave up 5 bases; unmatched junction bases: 3. The CDR3 sequence is 15 residues long.

The genes are TRBV6-5 and TRBJ1-1; 9 positions agree with TRBD1. This CDR3 has 14 residues. V shed 0 bases and J 11 bases; nucleotides not matched to a gene: 7. Germline loops: CDR1 MNHEY, CDR2 SVGAGI. CDR3 amino acids: CASSYSGQGSYAFF. The DNA for the CDR3 is TGTGCCAGCAGTTACTCGGGACAGGGTTCTTACGCTTTCTTT.

The chain has TRBV19 and TRBJ2-7; 9 nucleotides line up with TRBD1. The CDR3 has 17 residues. CDR1 is LNHDA and CDR2 is SQIVND in the germline V gene (reference sequence). V trimming: 4 bases; J trimming: 0 bases; junction bases outside the gene matches: 10. The CDR3, as DNA: TGTGCCAGTAGTAGAATACTAGGGACAGGGAGCTCCTACGAGCAGTACTTC. Protein product: CASSRILGTGSSYEQYF.